Listed below are T cell receptor beta chains from one sample, sequenced in a study of blood T cell repertoires in COVID-19. Assay used: immunoSEQ multiplex PCR; TCRdb lists only in-frame clones, some missing. The sample carries about 180,000 clones, 80% to 85% recorded once. Sequences were obtained from peripheral blood. The origin of the receptors is a woman aged 40 to 50 with COVID-19, enrolled during active disease. CDR3s leave out the opening cysteine and the closing phenylalanine or tryptophan.

CDR3 length	V gene	CDR3 protein
15	TRBV4-1	ASSQDVTIFGWNEQF
17	TRBV4-1	ASSQARIGGWAGANVLT
15	TRBV2	ASTRETGGQMNTEAF
9	TRBV3-1/TRBV3-2	ASSSGYGYT
14	TRBV5-5	ASSPRQGSPTDTQY
13	TRBV5-1	ASSLGGTDNQPQH
14	TRBV19	ASSILTGTGATEAF
11	TRBV29-1	SVDLAVGAEQF
13	TRBV5-1	ASRQTGTTQETQY
10	TRBV28	ASGWGPKKAF
11	TRBV2	ASGPVTDNEQF
18	TRBV27	ASSSSPTRGLGRLNTEAF
10	TRBV7-2	ASSPSAHPRF
12	TRBV5-1	ASSPSHAGETQY
15	TRBV28	ATGERVQGGPNYGYT
16	TRBV14	ASSYPGLAGEGNGELF
11	TRBV12-3/TRBV12-4	ASSPRGPHGYT
9	TRBV29-1	SVETGRGYT
13	TRBV5-1	ASSSLWGPGTEAF
12	TRBV28	ASRRLADRDTQY
11	TRBV6-5	ASRRDSTYEQY
13	TRBV5-1	ASSLGSGVTGELF
10	TRBV4-1	ASSQDGAEAF
14	TRBV6-5	ASSYASGTGYNEQF
13	TRBV7-9	ASRLDDRPNAKLF
12	TRBV5-5	ASSRVTGSQRYT
13	TRBV7-9	ASSEGSSRSYEQY
14	TRBV5-1	ASSSGLTGKGSPLH
12	TRBV19	ASSTLADTGELF
12	TRBV3-1/TRBV3-2	ASSIITGGDEQF
13	TRBV24-1	ATSDSGQGAWEQY
10	TRBV10-3	AIGQPNQPQH
14	TRBV5-8	ASSLDARGSSTEAF
13	TRBV14	ASSQLAGGPREQF
10	TRBV12-3/TRBV12-4	ASSQGGAGYT
10	TRBV9	ASSVTGNGYT
12	TRBV4-1	ASSIIGENTEAF
15	TRBV21-1	ASSKEVSGSRRETQY
12	TRBV27	ASSPLQTGEEQY
13	TRBV28	ASSFRGRGYEKLF
14	TRBV10-1	ASSESRGANTGELF
16	TRBV28	ASSLQRLRTVSGNTIY
12	TRBV19	ASRLAGGGTEAF
11	TRBV7-7	ASSLQGEQTQY
13	TRBV27	ASSLEVGGAETQY
11	TRBV6-5	ASGARGANVLT
10	TRBV5-1	ASARVNTEAF
12	TRBV5-6	ASSLRGRGTEAF
13	TRBV7-2	ASSFPGTGTDTQY
11	TRBV11-1	ASSLRGTGELF
13	TRBV19	ASSRGGADTGELF
13	TRBV28	ASSPGSAGGDTQY
12	TRBV28	ASTSGRITGELF
13	TRBV6-5	ASSYSRDSTYEQY
13	TRBV9	ASSVIRRLNTEAF